The 14 T cell receptor beta chains below come from one sample, sequenced in a study of control samples from healthy donors and cancer patients. Sequencing was performed with immunoSEQ multiplex PCR; in TCRdb, only in-frame clones are kept and a portion is missing. The repertoire holds roughly 400,000 clones, with 75% to 95% as singletons. Sequenced: PBMCs. The source of these receptors is a man in his forties with head and neck cancer.

The chain recombines TRBV4-1 with TRBJ2-3; 8 positions agree with TRBD2. The length of the CDR3 is 16 residues. Trimming removed 4 bases from V and 4 bases from J; junction bases left unmatched: 10. The germline V gene encodes CDR1 MGHRA and CDR2 YSYEKL. CDR3 residues: CASSLSREGQADTQYF. Here the CDR3 DNA reads TGCGCCAGCAGCCTCTCCCGGGAGGGGCAGGCAGATACGCAGTATTTT.

The gene calls are TRBV6-4 and TRBJ1-6, with 7 bases matching TRBD1. Germline CDR1 and CDR2: MRHNA and SNTAGT. The CDR3 is 20 amino acids. The V and J ends lost 1 base and 0 bases, in that order; junction bases with no gene match: 12. CDR3 bases: TGTGCCAGCAGTGACTTGACAGGGCGATGGAAGAGCTCCTATAATTCACCCCTCCACTTT. Amino acids: CASSDLTGRWKSSYNSPLHF.

This clone was detected once. The chain has TRBV30 and TRBJ2-5, with TRBD1 matching 10 bases. The V gene's germline CDR1 is GTSNPN and CDR2 SVGIG (reference sequence). The CDR3 spans 15 residues. V lost 2 bases to trimming and J lost 4 bases; unmatched junction nucleotides: 7. CDR3 in amino acids: CAWSIGTGVGETQYF. In DNA, the CDR3 is TGTGCCTGGAGTATCGGGACAGGGGTGGGAGAGACCCAGTACTTC.

The CDR3 reads CSVETGYEQYF. The CDR3 coding sequence is TGCAGCGTTGAGACAGGTTACGAGCAGTACTTC. V usage is TRBV29-1 and J usage is TRBJ2-7; D possibly corresponds to TRBD1 (6 bases). The CDR3 is 11 amino acids. CDR1 SQVTM and CDR2 ANQGSEA come from the germline V gene. Trimming took off 3 bases at V and 4 bases at J, with 7 bases between the two ends.

The rearrangement uses TRBV28 and TRBJ1-3; 7 bases line up with TRBD1. The germline V gene has CDR1 MDHEN and CDR2 SYDVKM. This CDR3 region has 17 residues. The junction had 9 bases not matched to a gene; V was cut back by 4 bases and J by 0 bases. The CDR3 spells CASSSPGTAISGNTIYF. DNA for the CDR3: TGTGCCAGCAGTTCACCCGGGACAGCGATCTCTGGAAACACCATATATTTT.

In this sample, this clone turned up once. DNA for the CDR3: TGTGCCAGCAGCTTGGAACAGGTGGTCAACGAGCAGTACTTC. It specifies CASSLEQVVNEQYF. The V gene is TRBV5-6, the J gene TRBJ2-7; D possibly corresponds to TRBD1 (5 bases). V lost 0 bases and J lost 5, with 12 bases in between. This CDR3 spans 14 amino acids. The germline V gene encodes CDR1 SGHDT and CDR2 YYEEEE.

The chain carries TRBV5-1 and TRBJ1-1; D is unclear. Trimming cost V 7 bases and J 3 bases, with 10 bases left between them. The germline gives CDR1 SGHRS, CDR2 YFSETQ. The CDR3 is 12 residues long. The CDR3 is CASLGSDTEAFF. The DNA of the CDR3 is TGCGCCAGCCTGGGCTCAGACACTGAAGCTTTCTTT.

The chain uses TRBV24-1 and TRBJ2-2, with 8 positions matching TRBD2. CDR3 length equals 20 residues. V was pared by 4 bases and J by 6 bases, with 21 bases of the junction left unmatched. Germline V lookup: CDR1 KGHDR, CDR2 SFDVKD. CDR3 sequence reads: CATSETSLAARASKPGELFF. Written as DNA, the CDR3 is TGTGCCACCAGTGAAACCTCACTAGCGGCCCGCGCGTCCAAACCCGGGGAGCTGTTTTTT.

The chain is built from TRBV9 and TRBJ2-5; TRBD1 matches at 9 bases. Germline values: CDR1 SGDLS, CDR2 YYNGEE. After removal of 2 bases from V and 1 base from J, the junction contained 3 bases not matched to a gene. This CDR3 spans 15 amino acids. The CDR3: CASSVGTGFQETQYF. The CDR3 DNA follows: TGTGCCAGCAGCGTGGGGACAGGGTTCCAAGAGACCCAGTACTTC. Based on the CDR3 plus reference TRBV9 and TRBJ2-5, the full variable domain is DSGVTQTPKHLITATGQRVTLRCSPRSGDLSVYWYQQSLDQGLQFLIQYYNGEERAKGNILERFSAQQFPDLHSELNLSSLELGDSALYFCASSVGTGFQETQYFGPGTRLLVL.

The chain is built from TRBV9 and TRBJ1-3; 7 nucleotides align to TRBD1. The germline gives CDR1 SGDLS, CDR2 YYNGEE. The CDR3 runs to 16 residues. V lost 3 bases to trimming and J lost 1 base; unmatched junction nucleotides: 7. In nucleotides, the CDR3 is TGTGCCAGCAGCGACCACCCAGGGGGTTCTGGAAACACCATATATTTT. Translated, it gives CASSDHPGGSGNTIYF.

The chain couples TRBV30 to TRBJ1-4; TRBD1 might be the D (5 bases). V lost 2 bases to trimming and J lost 7 bases, with 11 bases between them. Germline lookup yields CDR1 GTSNPN and CDR2 SVGIG (reference sequence). The CDR3 loop spans 13 amino acids. CDR3 sequence (DNA): TGTGCCTGGAGTCAACGGGACGGTGAAAAACTGTTTTTT. Translation: CAWSQRDGEKLFF.

Worth noting for this clone: Compared with germline, one end of the junction differs, possibly owing to a read error. The chain employs TRBV7-7 and TRBJ2-2; 7 bases map to TRBD1. Germline CDR1 reads SSHAT; CDR2 reads FNYEAQ (reference sequence). The CDR3 has 15 amino acids. The CDR3 coding sequence is TGTGCTAGCAGCTCGCCGGGACAGTGGCCCGGGGAGCTGTTTTTT. It is translated as CASSSPGQWPGELFF. Full variable domain (missing parts from reference TRBV7-7 and TRBJ2-2): GAGVSQSPRYKVTKRGQDVTLRCDPISSHATLYWYQQALGQGPEFLTYFNYEAQPDKSGLPSDRFSAERPEGSISTLTIQRTEQRDSAMYRCASSSPGQWPGELFFGEGSRLTVL.

J is TRBJ2-7 and V is TRBV10-3; 9 bases agree with TRBD1. V lost 6 bases, J lost 0 bases, and 6 bases stayed unmatched. Looked up from germline, CDR1 is ENHRY and CDR2 is SYGVKD. The CDR3 runs to 15 residues. CDR3 nucleotides: TGTGCCATCAGCCTGACAGGGGGTTCCTCCTACGAGCAGTACTTC. Translation: CAISLTGGSSYEQYF.

This clone was found once. The chain uses TRBV24-1 and TRBJ1-2; 7 bases are shared with TRBD1. The CDR3 is 15 residues long. V gave up 4 bases and J gave up 7 bases; unmatched junction bases: 11. Germline loops: CDR1 KGHDR, CDR2 SFDVKD. The CDR3, as DNA: TGTGCCACCAGTGACCACCCGACAGGGTTGGGTGGCTACACCTTC. Protein sequence: CATSDHPTGLGGYTF.